This T cell receptor beta chain is drawn from a study of metastatic and nonmetastatic thyroid tumors. For the study at large: Repertoires from blood and tumor or nodule tissue of malignant and benign thyroid patients were compared.

Among the patients, none had received any treatment before thyroid surgery. Regarding this clone: Its antigen remains unidentified.

Study results and limitations: Within blood and tumor, benign nodules reportedly had significantly lower TCR beta diversity than malignant thyroid tumors did.

Original data processing: The study's classifier, a distant-metastasis tool for papillary thyroid cancer, was built using CDR3 differences across clinicopathological groups. TCRdb reprocessed the PCR reads using MiXCR. TCRdb's processing, not the study's, gives the V and J calls here. The sample includes 25,000 to 35,000 clones, roughly 10% seen only once; the top ten take 16%. CDR1 KGHSH and CDR2 LQKENI come from the germline V gene. This CDR3 contains 14 residues. Trimming removed 3 bases at V and 4 bases at J, with 12 bases between. Input material: blood. This TCR came from a female donor with papillary thyroid cancer or a benign thyroid nodule (not recorded which). Some clones in this sample may be carry-over from other donors' samples. V gene TRBV18 combines with J gene TRBJ1-2, with D possibly TRBD1 on 5 matching bases. The CDR3 spells CASSPTDSFYGYTF. The CDR3, as DNA: TGTGCCAGCTCACCGACTGACAGCTTCTATGGCTACACCTTC.